This T cell receptor (beta chain) was observed in a study of human T cells and chemical hapten exposure. Broader study findings: TCRs at high frequency, those above 1 in 1000, did not change with DPC sensitization.

The V gene lost 4 bases and the J gene lost 7 bases, with 19 bases spanning the gap. Germline V gene data show CDR1 as LGHDT and CDR2 as YNNKEL (reference sequence). The CDR3 has 15 residues. Total RNA extraction was carried out from unfractionated whole blood. Points on this clonotype: The antigen remains unidentified.

Unique molecular identifiers were attached to individual cDNA molecules within the library. TCRdb re-analysed the reads in MiXCR, keeping a single row per CDR3 protein. The profile shows around 120,000 distinct CDR3 sequences, 6.5% to 10% of them singletons. The sequencing input was whole blood. The chain employs TRBV3-1 and TRBJ1-2; maybe TRBD1 (5 bases). The source is a human donor in good health. Some clones in this sample may be carry-over from other donors' samples. The CDR3 coding sequence is TGTGCCAGCAGCCCGACCCTGACAGCTCGCTTTGGCTACACCTTC. It codes for CASSPTLTARFGYTF.